These T cell receptor beta chains were read from a single sample in a study of blood T cells in healthy people across ages. TCRdb re-derived calls from the 5' RACE reads in MiXCR, one entry per CDR3 protein. Of under 2 million distinct CDR3 sequences listed, 30% to 35% are singletons. Input material: blood. The receptors were gathered from a woman in her twenties or thirties in good health. CDR3s include the opening cysteine and the closing phenylalanine or tryptophan. A D gene is named only where the DNA matches it firmly. Not all rows give a size; the values are once, few, many and, for expanded clones, a class.

size	D	J	V	DNA	CDR3
few	-	TRBJ2-2	TRBV24-1	TGTGCCACCAGTGACTCCGACTTCGCGGTAAACACCGGGGAGCTGTTTTTT	CATSDSDFAVNTGELFF
-	-	TRBJ2-5	TRBV2	TGCGCCCGCGGACGAGCGGACCTCCGGGAGACCCAGTACTTC	CARGRADLRETQYF
-	-	TRBJ1-2	TRBV12-3/TRBV12-4	TGTGCCAGCAGTCTCCGACCGGTTTGGTCGAACTATGGCTACACCTTC	CASSLRPVWSNYGYTF
-	-	TRBJ2-3	TRBV7-3	TGTGCCGGCGCCGCGTGGAGCACAGATACGCAGTATTTT	CAGAAWSTDTQYF
-	TRBD2	TRBJ2-1	TRBV10-3	TGTGCCATCAGTGGCGGAAGGAGCGGGGGGTTCAATGAGCAGTTCTTC	CAISGGRSGGFNEQFF
-	TRBD1	TRBJ2-4	TRBV30	TGTGCCTGGAGAGCACAGGGGACGGAAGAGCAGTACTTC	CAWRAQGTEEQYF
-	TRBD2	TRBJ2-3	TRBV20-1	TGCAGTGCTAGCAAACTAGCGGGGGATACAGATACGCAGTATTTT	CSASKLAGDTDTQYF
-	TRBD1	TRBJ2-7	TRBV2	TGTGCCAGCAGGTCCGGGACAGGGGCGTCCTACGAGCAGTACTTC	CASRSGTGASYEQYF
-	-	TRBJ2-1	TRBV24-1	TGTGCCACCAGTGATCGGTCCGCGAAGGAGAATGAGCAGTTCTTC	CATSDRSAKENEQFF
-	-	TRBJ1-2	TRBV14	TGTGCCAGCAGCCCCAAACTGACTGGTTACTATGGCTACACCTTC	CASSPKLTGYYGYTF
few	TRBD2	TRBJ2-7	TRBV7-8	TGTGCCAGCAGCAAACGACTAGCGGGGGACCTTCCCTACGAGCAGTACTTC	CASSKRLAGDLPYEQYF
-	-	TRBJ2-4	TRBV9	TGTGCCAGCAGTCAGAACGGGGAAAAAAACATTCAGTACTTC	CASSQNGEKNIQYF
-	TRBD2	TRBJ2-1	TRBV14	TGTGCCGGCAGTCGTGAACTAGCGGGGGCCTACAATGAGCAGTTCTTC	CAGSRELAGAYNEQFF
many	-	TRBJ1-1	TRBV29-1	TGCAGCGTGGGACCAGGATTTGAAGCTTTCTTT	CSVGPGFEAFF
-	-	TRBJ2-7	TRBV30	TGTGCCTGGAGTGTAGGGTTTAGCTCCTACGAGCAGTACTTC	CAWSVGFSSYEQYF
-	-	TRBJ2-7	TRBV5-1	TGCGCCAGCGGAAGAGACGGGAACTCCTACGAGCAGTACTTC	CASGRDGNSYEQYF
-	-	TRBJ1-6	TRBV7-2	TGTGCCAGCAGCTTAGAACGGGGACCCCTCCACTTT	CASSLERGPLHF
-	-	TRBJ1-6	TRBV4-1	TGCGCCAGCAGCCAATGGCCCGCCCTGGGCAGCGACGGAAGCTCCTATAATTCACCCCTCCACTTT	CASSQWPALGSDGSSYNSPLHF
-	-	TRBJ2-3	TRBV6-5	TGTGCCAGCAGTTCCCCCGGTTCGGGTACGCAGTATTTT	CASSSPGSGTQYF
few	TRBD1	TRBJ1-1	TRBV27	TGTGCCAGCAGTTTATCGGACAGGGGAAACACTGAAGCTTTCTTT	CASSLSDRGNTEAFF
once	TRBD1	TRBJ2-7	TRBV12-3/TRBV12-4	TGTGCCAGCAGAGCTGGGACAGCCTACGAGCAGTACTTC	CASRAGTAYEQYF
-	TRBD1	TRBJ1-6	TRBV20-1	TGCAGTCCTCGGGGGGACAGGAATTCACCCCTCCACTTT	CSPRGDRNSPLHF
-	-	TRBJ1-1	TRBV20-1	TGCAGTGCCCGAGCCTCGGGGAACACTGAAGCTTTCTTT	CSARASGNTEAFF
many	TRBD2	TRBJ2-5	TRBV5-1	TGCGCCAGCAGCTTGGAACGGGAGGCCCAGTACTTC	CASSLEREAQYF
-	TRBD2	TRBJ2-1	TRBV19	TGTGCCAGTAGTATCTGGACTAGCGTTGAGCAGTTCTTC	CASSIWTSVEQFF
-	TRBD1	TRBJ2-5	TRBV7-2	TGTGCCAGCAGCAGATCGACAGGGTTAAAAAACAATGAGCAGTACTTC	CASSRSTGLKNNEQYF
-	TRBD2	TRBJ2-5	TRBV4-1	TGCGCCAGCAGCCCTAAGGCGGGGGGTAGGGAGACCCAGTACTTC	CASSPKAGGRETQYF
few	-	TRBJ2-1	TRBV9	TGTGCCAGCAGCGTATCGGGAGAGTCCTACAATGAGCAGTTCTTC	CASSVSGESYNEQFF
-	-	TRBJ1-5	TRBV20-1	TGCAGTGCTACCCCGACAGAGACCAATCAGCCCCAGCATTTT	CSATPTETNQPQHF
many	TRBD2	TRBJ2-1	TRBV29-1	TGCAGCGTTCCGGGGACTAGCATCCACAATGAGCAGTTCTTC	CSVPGTSIHNEQFF
few	-	TRBJ2-3	TRBV9	TGTGCCAGCTCTACGGGACCCAGCACAGATACGCAGTATTTT	CASSTGPSTDTQYF
few	-	TRBJ2-1	TRBV5-5	TGTGCCAGCAGGATTGAGGGTGCGGGCTGCAATGAGCAGTTCTTC	CASRIEGAGCNEQFF
-	-	TRBJ2-5	TRBV20-1	TGCGGTGCCCTTAAACGGTCCTCGTACCAAGAGACCCAGTACTTC	CGALKRSSYQETQYF
many	-	TRBJ2-3	TRBV5-1	TGCGCCAGCAGCTCCGGGACGAACACAGATACGCAGTATTTT	CASSSGTNTDTQYF
-	TRBD1	TRBJ1-2	TRBV2	TGTGCCAGCGGGGACAGGGTAGACTATGGCTACACCTTC	CASGDRVDYGYTF
many	TRBD1	TRBJ2-3	TRBV9	TGTGCCAGCAGCGGAGGGACAGTTTACACAGATACGCAGTATTTT	CASSGGTVYTDTQYF
few	TRBD1	TRBJ1-2	TRBV3-1	TGTGCCAGCAGCCAACGACCGGGACAGGGGGCTGGCTACACCTTC	CASSQRPGQGAGYTF
-	-	TRBJ2-1	TRBV27	TGTGCCAGCAGTTTATCGTGGCAGTTCTACAATGAGCAGTTCTTC	CASSLSWQFYNEQFF
few	-	TRBJ2-3	TRBV27	TGTGCCAGCAGTTTCCTGGGACTGGACACAGATACGCAGTATTTT	CASSFLGLDTDTQYF
few	TRBD1	TRBJ2-7	TRBV3-1	TGTGCCAGCAGCCAAGACTGGGGACAGGGAGGCGAGCAGTACTTC	CASSQDWGQGGEQYF
few	-	TRBJ2-7	TRBV6-1	TGTGCCAGCAGGCCCGTGGCGGCCTACGAGCAGTACTTC	CASRPVAAYEQYF
-	-	TRBJ1-2	TRBV7-9	TGTGCCAGCAGCTTTGAACAGGACTCATTTTATGGCTACACCTTC	CASSFEQDSFYGYTF
-	-	TRBJ1-4	TRBV5-1	TGCGCCAGCAGCCGACTCAACCCCGATGAAAAACTGTTTTTT	CASSRLNPDEKLFF
-	TRBD1	TRBJ1-1	TRBV12-3/TRBV12-4	TGTGCCAGCAGTCCAACAGGGGGGTGGAACACTGAAGCTTTCTTT	CASSPTGGWNTEAFF
-	-	TRBJ2-1	TRBV28	TGTGTCAGCCTAGATAACAGGTTTTACAATGAGCAGTTCTTC	CVSLDNRFYNEQFF
few	-	TRBJ2-3	TRBV20-1	TGCAGTGCTAGTTTCCGTTTAGCAGATACGCAGTATTTT	CSASFRLADTQYF
few	TRBD2	TRBJ2-7	TRBV9	TGTGCCAGCAGCGTTGCCGGGACTACCCTCGGCGAGCAGTACTTC	CASSVAGTTLGEQYF
many	TRBD2	TRBJ2-1	TRBV12-3/TRBV12-4	TGTGCCAGCAAGGGTGAGCGGGGGCACATCAATGAGCAGTTCTTC	CASKGERGHINEQFF
-	TRBD1	TRBJ2-7	TRBV20-1	TGCAGTGCCCCCGGGACAGGGAGGGACGAGCAGTACTTC	CSAPGTGRDEQYF
many	-	TRBJ2-3	TRBV5-1	TGCGCCAGCAGCCCAGGTGGAGTTCCGGCAGATACGCAGTATTTT	CASSPGGVPADTQYF
few	-	TRBJ2-3	TRBV27	TGTGCCAGCGGTTTACTTGGGGGCACAGATACGCAGTATTTT	CASGLLGGTDTQYF
-	-	TRBJ2-1	TRBV28	TGTGCCAGCAGCCGGATCGGTACTAGCCTTAGGTTCGACGAGCAGTTCTTC	CASSRIGTSLRFDEQFF
many	TRBD2	TRBJ2-7	TRBV4-1	TGCGCCAGCAGCTCCCAACTAGCGGGGTCCTACGAGCAGTACTTC	CASSSQLAGSYEQYF
-	-	TRBJ1-5	TRBV5-6	TGTGCCAGCAGCTCTTGGGGGGGGAAGGGAATTCGTCCCCAGCATTTT	CASSSWGGKGIRPQHF
-	-	TRBJ2-5	TRBV30	TGTGCCTGGAGTGCCATGACTGGGGCGGAGACCCAGTACTTC	CAWSAMTGAETQYF
few	TRBD2	TRBJ2-3	TRBV20-1	TGCAGTGCTAGAGATACAACGGGACTAGCGGTAGATACGCAGTATTTT	CSARDTTGLAVDTQYF
few	-	TRBJ1-2	TRBV13	TGTGCCAGCAGCTCGAGGGGCCTATCGGGTGGCTACACCTTC	CASSSRGLSGGYTF
-	TRBD2	TRBJ2-1	TRBV10-2	TGCGCCGCAGGGGTGCTCGGGGGGGGGCTTTACAATGAGCAGTTCTTC	CAAGVLGGGLYNEQFF
few	-	TRBJ2-7	TRBV18	TGTGCCAGCTCACCACCGGGCAGGAATTACGAGCAGTACTTC	CASSPPGRNYEQYF
-	TRBD1	TRBJ2-7	TRBV15	TGTGCCACCAGCACCCAGGACAGGGGGGTTTCCTACGAGCAGTACTTC	CATSTQDRGVSYEQYF